This T cell receptor (beta chain) was profiled in a study of T cell clonality in common variable immunodeficiency (dated by TCRdb to 2013 to 2016). What the study reported, not specific to this receptor: TCRbeta clonality was higher in CVID subjects than in healthy controls (t-test p = 0.018), and the increase was most characteristic of about a third of subjects. Patient heterogeneity within the CVID cohort put limits on correlating repertoire features with clinical complications. CVID subjects shared fewer TCRbeta clones with each other than healthy controls did (p < 0.0001). Even though DNA input was equal, the average per sample came to 65,000 to 85,000 unique sequences for controls compared with about 31,547 for CVID samples. Reportedly, TCRbeta sequences from CVID had fewer deletions and N-nucleotide insertions, and highly modified clones with 13 or more V deletions were absent from CVID. According to the authors, finding the cause of the higher clonality in CVID would require sequencing the repertoires of T cell subpopulations.

Equivalent amounts of genomic DNA from CVID and control samples were used as sequencing input. For every sample, a 60 bp segment covering the rearranged TCRbeta CDR3 region was amplified and then sequenced. The immunoSEQ assay, a bias-corrected multiplex PCR with high-throughput sequencing, was employed for TCRbeta amplification. In the source study's methods: Every unique nucleotide sequence was considered a clone and was annotated with V, D and J genes, copy number and frequency. Sequences were labeled productive if in frame, and non-productive if out of frame or containing stop codons. As previously described, clonality was computed from Shannon's entropy. Mean CDR3 Kyte-Doolittle hydropathy was derived from the predicted amino acid sequences of productive clones. Using the R hclust function, scaled V gene usage was clustered hierarchically with Manhattan distance and complete linkage. Clone sharing by CDR3 amino acid sequence was assessed by resampling 12 repertoires per group over 100 rounds. Repertoires were searched for approximately 70 published EBV-specific and 200 to 300 published CMV-specific TCRbeta sequences. Analysis left out two CVID samples that produced under 10,000 sequences, so 45 or so CVID repertoires remained. TCRdb's version of the immuneACCESS table is confined to in-frame rearrangements and falls short of the full clone set. An unresolved V gene accounts for under half of the shortfall where checked; the remainder is of unknown origin. Clone size and the V and J calls come from that table; the DNA yielded D and trimming. The sample comprises over 45,000 clones, and every one was counted more than once. About 1.7% of the sample goes to the ten largest clones.

Concerning this clone itself: It has no known antigen specificity.

Most of the CVID patients and most of the healthy controls were of Caucasian heritage. From each donor, roughly 4.5 to 8 ml of heparinized peripheral whole blood was collected. TCRbeta CDR3 repertoires were sequenced from genomic DNA of adults with common variable immune deficiency (CVID) and healthy adult controls. The control group comprised 22 healthy adult volunteers, roughly 12 female and around ten male, aged about 20 to 70 years with a mean age of roughly 35. Diluted blood was density-centrifuged over Hypaque 1077 or Ficoll-Paque to isolate peripheral blood mononuclear cells. Genomic DNA was obtained from unsorted mononuclear cells using either Qiagen column purification or a centrifugation-based method. This sequence was found in a person aged 18-70 years in good health. The sequenced material came from peripheral blood mononuclear cells.

The CDR3 DNA, read in part, is TGTGCCAGCAGCTTAGCAGGGTTCGACGGC. This translates into CASSLAGFDG. The whole CDR3 protein is CASSLAGFDGYTF. Recombination linked TRBV7-2 to TRBJ1-2, with the D gene too uncertain to name. The read terminates 3 residues ahead of where the CDR3 ends, so the germline J gene completes it. The germline V gene encodes CDR1 SGHTA and CDR2 FQGNSA. The CDR3, cysteine through phenylalanine, is 13 amino acids long. The DNA shown is the part of the CDR3 that was read: 30 bases, in frame from base 1.